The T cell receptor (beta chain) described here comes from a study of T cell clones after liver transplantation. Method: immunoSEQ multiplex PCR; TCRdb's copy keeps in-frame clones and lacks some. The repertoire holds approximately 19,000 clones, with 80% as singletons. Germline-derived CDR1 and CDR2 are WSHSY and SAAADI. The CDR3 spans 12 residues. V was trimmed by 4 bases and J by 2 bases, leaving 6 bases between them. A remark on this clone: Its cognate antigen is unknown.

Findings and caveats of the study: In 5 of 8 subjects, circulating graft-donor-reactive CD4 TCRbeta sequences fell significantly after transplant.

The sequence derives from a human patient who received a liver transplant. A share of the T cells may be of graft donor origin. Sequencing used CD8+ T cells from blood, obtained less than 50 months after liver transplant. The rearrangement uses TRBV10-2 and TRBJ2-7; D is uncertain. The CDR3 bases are TGCGCCAGCAGTGGACAAACCTACGAGCAGTACTTC. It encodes CASSGQTYEQYF.